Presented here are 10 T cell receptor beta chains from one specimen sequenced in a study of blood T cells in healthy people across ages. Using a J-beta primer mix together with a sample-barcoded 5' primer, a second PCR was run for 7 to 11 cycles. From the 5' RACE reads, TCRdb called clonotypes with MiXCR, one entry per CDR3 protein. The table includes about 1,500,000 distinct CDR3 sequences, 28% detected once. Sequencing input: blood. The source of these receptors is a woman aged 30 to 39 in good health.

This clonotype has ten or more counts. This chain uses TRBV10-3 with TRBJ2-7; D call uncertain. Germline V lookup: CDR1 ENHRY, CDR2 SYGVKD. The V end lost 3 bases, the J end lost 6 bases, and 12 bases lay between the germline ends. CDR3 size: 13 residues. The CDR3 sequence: CAISDLTDVEQYF. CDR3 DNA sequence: TGTGCCATCAGTGATTTAACGGACGTCGAGCAGTACTTC.

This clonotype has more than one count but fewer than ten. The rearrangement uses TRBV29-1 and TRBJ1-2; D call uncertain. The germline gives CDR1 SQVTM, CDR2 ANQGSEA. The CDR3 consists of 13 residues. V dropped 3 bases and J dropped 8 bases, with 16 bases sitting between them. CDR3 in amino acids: CSVDGEGPRGYTF. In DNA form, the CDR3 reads TGCAGCGTTGATGGAGAGGGCCCTCGGGGCTACACCTTC.

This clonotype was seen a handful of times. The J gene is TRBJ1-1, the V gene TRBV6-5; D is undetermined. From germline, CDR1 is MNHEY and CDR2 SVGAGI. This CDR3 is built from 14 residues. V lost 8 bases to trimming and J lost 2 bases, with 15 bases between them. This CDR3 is CASLAKKRNTEAFF. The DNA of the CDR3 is TGTGCCAGCCTAGCCAAAAAGAGAAACACTGAAGCTTTCTTT.

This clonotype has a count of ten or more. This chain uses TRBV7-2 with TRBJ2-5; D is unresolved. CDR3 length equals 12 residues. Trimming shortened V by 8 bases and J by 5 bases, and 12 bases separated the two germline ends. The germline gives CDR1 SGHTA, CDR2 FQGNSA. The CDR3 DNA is TGTGCCAGCCGCACCGGGCCTGAGACCCAGTACTTC. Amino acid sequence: CASRTGPETQYF.

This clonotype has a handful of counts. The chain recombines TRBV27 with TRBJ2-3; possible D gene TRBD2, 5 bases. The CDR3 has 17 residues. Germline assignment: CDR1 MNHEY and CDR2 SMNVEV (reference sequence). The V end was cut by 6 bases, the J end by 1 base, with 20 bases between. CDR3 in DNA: TGTGCCAGCAGCCCCTCCGAGGGCGCCAGCGGCACAGATACGCAGTATTTT. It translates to CASSPSEGASGTDTQYF.

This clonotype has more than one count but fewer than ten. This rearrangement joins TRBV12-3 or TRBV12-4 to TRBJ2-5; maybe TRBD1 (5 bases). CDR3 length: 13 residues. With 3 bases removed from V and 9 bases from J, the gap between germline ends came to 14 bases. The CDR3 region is CASSLRQVRAQYF. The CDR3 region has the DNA TGTGCCAGCAGTTTGAGGCAGGTCAGGGCCCAGTACTTC.

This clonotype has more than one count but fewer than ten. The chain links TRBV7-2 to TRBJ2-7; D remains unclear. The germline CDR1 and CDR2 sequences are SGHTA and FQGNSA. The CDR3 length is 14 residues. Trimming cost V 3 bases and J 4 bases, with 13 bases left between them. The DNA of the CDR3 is TGTGCCAGCAGCTTGGATGGATTTGCTTACGAGCAGTACTTC. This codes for CASSLDGFAYEQYF.

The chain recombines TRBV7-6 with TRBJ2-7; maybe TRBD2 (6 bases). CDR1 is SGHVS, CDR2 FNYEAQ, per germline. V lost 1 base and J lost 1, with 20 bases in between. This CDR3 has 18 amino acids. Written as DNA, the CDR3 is TGTGCCAGCAGCTTAGAGGGCGGGATCGGCGCGTCGTCCTACGAGCAGTACTTC. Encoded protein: CASSLEGGIGASSYEQYF.

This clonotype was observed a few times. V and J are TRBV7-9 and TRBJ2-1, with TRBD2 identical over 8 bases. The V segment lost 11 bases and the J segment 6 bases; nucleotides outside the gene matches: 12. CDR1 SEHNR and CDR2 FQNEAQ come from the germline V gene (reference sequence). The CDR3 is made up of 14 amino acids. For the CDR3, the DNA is TGTGCCGGAATCTCTAGCGGGCGGAGCAATGAGCAGTTCTTC. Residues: CAGISSGRSNEQFF.

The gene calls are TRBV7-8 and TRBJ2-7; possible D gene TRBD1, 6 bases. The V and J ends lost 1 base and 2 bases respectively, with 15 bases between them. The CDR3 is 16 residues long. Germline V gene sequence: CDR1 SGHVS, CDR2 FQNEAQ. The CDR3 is CASSLERPSGAYEQYF. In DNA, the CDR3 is TGTGCCAGCAGCTTAGAGCGACCCTCAGGGGCCTACGAGCAGTACTTC.